What follows are 30 T cell receptor beta chains derived from one specimen sequenced in a study of glioma-infiltrating T cells after dendritic cell vaccination. Time point indicated: after dendritic cell vaccination, including at tumor progression/relapse. Sequencing was performed with immunoSEQ multiplex PCR; in TCRdb, only in-frame clones are kept and a portion is missing. Among some 91,000 clones, approximately 75% were seen once, and the ten largest hold roughly 2.1%. The starting material was blood, obtained after dendritic cell vaccination. The source of these receptors is a human donor with glioblastoma.

The chain couples TRBV5-1 to TRBJ2-5; 7 nucleotides line up with TRBD1. Germline lookup yields CDR1 SGHRS and CDR2 YFSETQ. The ends lost 7 bases at V and 5 bases at J; junction bases unmatched: 20. There are 17 residues in the CDR3. The CDR3, as DNA: TGCGCCAGCGGACTGACCACCGGGACAGACGTAGGGGAGACCCAGTACTTC. It encodes CASGLTTGTDVGETQYF.

V usage is TRBV18 and J usage is TRBJ2-1, with D uncertain. CDR1 and CDR2 (germline): KGHSH, LQKENI. V lost 5 bases and J 7 bases, leaving 12 bases between the germline ends. The CDR3 runs 13 residues. The CDR3, as DNA: TGTGCCAGCTCAAAGGCGGTCGGTAATGAGCAGTTCTTC. It encodes CASSKAVGNEQFF.

The chain joins TRBV28 to TRBJ2-3, with 7 bases identical to TRBD1. This CDR3 is 14 amino acids long. Germline V gene data show CDR1 as MDHEN and CDR2 as SYDVKM. V was clipped by 2 bases and J by 6 bases; unmatched bases: 5. The CDR3 bases are TGTGCCAGCAGTTTACCCGGGACAGTCGATACGCAGTATTTT. The encoded protein is CASSLPGTVDTQYF.

The J gene is TRBJ2-5, the V gene TRBV30; 10 bases agree with TRBD2. J was trimmed by 4 bases and V by 0 bases; bases with no gene match: 5. The CDR3 totals 15 residues. The V gene's germline CDR1 is GTSNPN and CDR2 SVGIG (reference sequence). The CDR3 nucleotides read TGTGCCTGGAGTGTGGGACTAGCGTCGCCAGAGACCCAGTACTTC. Encoded protein: CAWSVGLASPETQYF. The whole variable domain, remainder taken from reference TRBV30 and TRBJ2-5, is SQTIHQWPATLVQPVGSPLSLECTVEGTSNPNLYWYRQAAGRGLQLLFYSVGIGQISSEVPQNLSASRPQDRQFILSSKKLLLSDSGFYLCAWSVGLASPETQYFGPGTRLLVL.

The gene calls are TRBV15 and TRBJ2-5; perhaps TRBD1 as D (5 bases). V dropped 0 bases and J dropped 4 bases, with 12 bases sitting between them. The CDR3 runs 15 residues. From germline, CDR1 is LNHNV and CDR2 YYDKDF (reference sequence). The CDR3 region is CATSRDPGRGETQYF. The CDR3 nucleotides are TGTGCCACCAGCAGAGATCCGGGTAGGGGAGAGACCCAGTACTTC.

The chain combines TRBV6-4 with TRBJ1-1, with a possible D match to TRBD1 (6 bases). Germline V gene lookup returns CDR1 MRHNA and CDR2 SNTAGT. This CDR3 contains 13 residues. V was pared by 6 bases and J by 3 bases, with 11 bases between. Here the CDR3 DNA reads TGTGCCAGCAGAGCCCGGACAGACACTGAAGCTTTCTTT. Protein product: CASRARTDTEAFF.

This chain connects TRBV6-1 to TRBJ1-5; D is undetermined. Trimming shortened V by 6 bases and J by 5 bases, and 8 bases separated the two germline ends. The CDR3 is 12 amino acids. Per the germline V gene, CDR1 is MNHNS and CDR2 is SASEGT. CDR3 residues: CASSWSYQPQHF. As DNA, the CDR3 is TGTGCCAGCAGCTGGAGTTATCAGCCCCAGCATTTT.

V gene TRBV4-1 combines with J gene TRBJ2-7, with TRBD2 as a possible D gene (6 bases). CDR1 is MGHRA, CDR2 YSYEKL, per germline. Trimming took off 4 bases at V and 5 bases at J, with 24 bases between the two ends. This CDR3 comprises 17 residues. DNA for the CDR3: TGCGCCAGCAGCCCCACAATCCCTGGCGGGATTTCCCACGAGCAGTACTTC. Protein product: CASSPTIPGGISHEQYF.

V is TRBV6-5 and J is TRBJ1-3; 9 bases map to TRBD1. Germline-derived CDR1 and CDR2 are MNHEY and SVGAGI. The CDR3 covers 15 residues. V lost 4 bases and J lost 4; bases outside the gene matches: 5. CDR3 DNA: TGTGCCAGCAGTTCCCCTACAGGGGGCGGAAACACCATATATTTT. This gives the protein CASSSPTGGGNTIYF.

The chain links TRBV19 to TRBJ2-1; 12 bases are a match to TRBD2. The CDR3 sequence is 16 residues long. After removal of 4 bases from V and 2 bases from J, the junction contained 3 bases not matched to a gene. Germline V CDR1 and CDR2: LNHDA, SQIVND (reference sequence). The CDR3 nucleotides are TGTGCCAGTAGTACGACTAGCGGGGGACCCTACAATGAGCAGTTCTTC. Protein: CASSTTSGGPYNEQFF.

This rearrangement joins TRBV21-1 to TRBJ2-7; TRBD2 is the table's D call, not checked against the DNA. TRBV21-1 is a listed pseudogene. The CDR3 consists of 15 residues. This CDR3 reads CASSKEASGSYEQYV. As DNA, the CDR3 is TGTGCCAGCAGCAAAGAAGCTAGCGGGAGTTACGAGCAGTACGTC.

The J gene is TRBJ1-1, the V gene TRBV18, with TRBD1 matching over 8 bases. CDR1 and CDR2 (germline): KGHSH, LQKENI. The V segment lost 6 bases and the J segment 0 bases; nucleotides outside the gene matches: 9. The CDR3 has 16 residues. In DNA form, the CDR3 reads TGTGCCAGCTCCCCTTGGACAGGGAGCATGAACACTGAAGCTTTCTTT. Translated, it gives CASSPWTGSMNTEAFF.

The chain recombines TRBV6-1 with TRBJ2-1; 7 bases agree with TRBD1. Germline CDR1 MNHNS, CDR2 SASEGT. The length of the CDR3 is 15 residues. The V and J ends lost 11 bases and 1 base, in that order; junction bases with no gene match: 11. CDR3 protein: CAGLRTGDSYNEQFF. For the CDR3, the DNA is TGTGCCGGCCTCCGAACAGGGGATTCCTACAATGAGCAGTTCTTC.

The gene calls are TRBV2 and TRBJ2-2; tentatively, D is TRBD1 (6 bases). Germline loops: CDR1 SNHLY, CDR2 FYNNEI. The CDR3 runs 16 residues. Deletions cut 10 bases from V and 0 bases from J, with 18 bases between. The CDR3 sequence: CANPNSTGSNTGELFF. CDR3 nucleotides: TGTGCCAACCCAAATTCGACAGGCTCGAACACCGGGGAGCTGTTTTTT. Together with reference TRBV2 and TRBJ2-2, the CDR3 gives the full variable domain: EPEVTQTPSHQVTQMGQEVILRCVPISNHLYFYWYRQILGQKVEFLVSFYNNEISEKSEIFDDQFSVERPDGSNFTLKIRSTKLEDSAMYFCANPNSTGSNTGELFFGEGSRLTVL.

V gene TRBV5-6 combines with J gene TRBJ1-2, with a weak D call TRBD1 (5 bases). Trimming took off 6 bases at V and 4 bases at J, with 13 bases between the two ends. In germline, CDR1 is SGHDT, CDR2 YYEEEE. The CDR3 has 13 residues. The CDR3 spells CASTKEGFYGYTF. Here the CDR3 DNA reads TGTGCCAGCACTAAGGAGGGGTTCTATGGCTACACCTTC.

This sequence joins TRBV7-9 and TRBJ2-1, with TRBD1 matching 8 bases. Trimming took 2 bases from V and 5 from J; bases not matched to a gene: 2. Germline V gene lookup returns CDR1 SEHNR and CDR2 FQNEAQ (reference sequence). This CDR3 is built from 14 residues. CDR3 sequence: CASSLYRGDNEQFF. CDR3 coding DNA: TGTGCCAGCAGCTTATACAGGGGGGACAATGAGCAGTTCTTC.

V is TRBV6-5 and J is TRBJ1-2, with a weak D call TRBD1 (5 bases). This CDR3 is 15 amino acids long. Trimming stripped 7 bases from V and 4 bases from J, with 19 bases between. CDR1 MNHEY and CDR2 SVGAGI come from the germline V gene. CDR3 loop: CASIGAGRLGYGYTF. CDR3 nucleotides: TGTGCCAGCATAGGGGCAGGGAGGTTGGGCTATGGCTACACCTTC.

This clone was seen more than once but under ten times. The chain carries TRBV6-6 and TRBJ1-3; tentatively, D is TRBD1 (5 bases). This CDR3 contains 16 residues. Germline V gene lookup returns CDR1 MNHNY and CDR2 SVGAGI (reference sequence). Trimming removed 0 bases at V and 0 bases at J, with 9 bases between. This chain's CDR3 is CASSYSVGLSGNTIYF. The CDR3 DNA sequence: TGTGCCAGCAGTTACTCGGTGGGGCTCTCTGGAAACACCATATATTTT.

V gene TRBV29-1 combines with J gene TRBJ2-1; 8 bases fit TRBD2. Germline CDR1 and CDR2: SQVTM and ANQGSEA. V shed 5 bases, J shed 6 bases, and the junction held 0 bases outside the gene matches. CDR3 length equals 11 residues. CDR3 bases: TGCAGCGTTACTAGCGGCAATGAGCAGTTCTTC. This gives the protein CSVTSGNEQFF.

The chain links TRBV18 to TRBJ2-2; D not certain. Germline CDR1 KGHSH, CDR2 LQKENI. The CDR3 is made up of 12 amino acids. V lost 3 bases and J lost 7, with 6 bases in between. The CDR3: CASSPLLGELFF. The CDR3 DNA reads TGTGCCAGCTCACCCCTCCTCGGGGAGCTGTTTTTT.

The chain recombines TRBV10-3 with TRBJ2-5; tentative D call: TRBD1 (6 bases). The DNA matches TRBJ2-7 better at its end, which makes the J call doubtful. The germline CDR1 and CDR2 sequences are ENHRY and SYGVKD. The CDR3 extends over 13 amino acids. As DNA, the CDR3 is TGTGCCATCAGGATGACAGGAACCTACGAGCAGTACTTC. Protein: CAIRMTGTYEQYF.

This chain connects TRBV5-1 to TRBJ2-7; tentative D call: TRBD1 (7 bases). This CDR3 is built from 13 residues. V was cut by 4 bases and J by 7 bases, with 15 bases left in between. Germline-derived CDR1 and CDR2 are SGHRS and YFSETQ. The CDR3 DNA is TGCGCCAGCAGCCCCCGACAGGGAGGAGAGCAGTACGTC. Amino acids: CASSPRQGGEQYV.

The rearrangement uses TRBV9 and TRBJ2-1; 8 nucleotides agree with TRBD1. Per the germline V gene, CDR1 is SGDLS and CDR2 is YYNGEE. V was pared by 3 bases and J by 4 bases, with 9 bases of the junction left unmatched. The CDR3 sequence is 16 residues long. DNA for the CDR3: TGTGCCAGCAGCGCGACAGGGGCGATGAGGTACAATGAGCAGTTCTTC. It codes for CASSATGAMRYNEQFF.

The rearrangement links TRBV19 to TRBJ1-3; D not resolved. V was pared by 9 bases and J by 0 bases, with 12 bases between. The CDR3 spans 14 residues. The V gene's germline CDR1 is LNHDA and CDR2 SQIVND (reference sequence). The CDR3 nucleotides are TGTGCCAGCGCCCTCCAGGACTCTGGAAACACCATATATTTT. It yields the protein CASALQDSGNTIYF.

With regard to this clone: Because the CDR3 is missing its conserved closing phenylalanine or tryptophan, this is likely a read error. No DNA is shown, since the ends of the CDR3 on it are uncertain; the CDR3 is the one TCRdb lists. This chain joins TRBV29-1 and TRBJ1-2; no DNA check was done on the table's D call, TRBD1. Germline CDR1 is SQVTM and CDR2 is ANQGSEA. The CDR3 is 12 amino acids long, termini counted. The CDR3 here is CSVVKGIVNPLL.

This clone appeared a single time. The chain has TRBV5-6 and TRBJ2-5; no clear D gene. This CDR3 is built from 15 residues. The V and J ends lost 1 base and 2 bases respectively, with 12 bases between them. Germline V gene lookup returns CDR1 SGHDT and CDR2 YYEEEE. The CDR3 sequence: CASSLFGRQQETQYF. The DNA of the CDR3 is TGTGCCAGCAGCTTGTTCGGCAGGCAACAAGAGACCCAGTACTTC.

V gene TRBV7-9 combines with J gene TRBJ2-7; D remains ambiguous. Germline V CDR1 and CDR2: SEHNR, FQNEAQ (reference sequence). The CDR3 totals 12 residues. V lost 1 base, J lost 3 bases, and 4 bases lay in between. The CDR3 loop reads CASSLDNYEQYV. CDR3 bases: TGTGCCAGCAGCTTAGATAACTACGAGCAGTACGTC.

The V and J genes are TRBV7-3 and TRBJ2-3; 8 positions agree with TRBD2. The CDR3 covers 15 residues. V lost 5 bases and J lost 3; bases outside the gene matches: 7. Germline values: CDR1 SGHTA, CDR2 FQGTGA. CDR3 bases: TGTGCCAGCAGCCTGGCGGGAGGCGTGACAGATACGCAGTATTTT. Its translation: CASSLAGGVTDTQYF.

This clone was observed a handful of times. This chain joins TRBV2 and TRBJ2-2, with D perhaps matching TRBD2 (6 bases). The CDR3 spans 17 residues. The V end lost 6 bases, the J end lost 0 bases, and 17 bases lay between the germline ends. CDR1 and CDR2 from the germline V gene are SNHLY and FYNNEI. The CDR3 DNA follows: TGTGCCAGCAGAGGGGACTCGAAATACGCGAACACCGGGGAGCTGTTTTTT. It translates to CASRGDSKYANTGELFF.

This clone was seen a single time. The chain carries TRBV19 and TRBJ2-7; D unresolved. The V gene's germline CDR1 is LNHDA and CDR2 SQIVND (reference sequence). This CDR3 region has 13 residues. V gave up 0 bases and J gave up 4 bases, with 7 bases separating them. The CDR3: CASSIEDGYEQYF. CDR3 in DNA: TGTGCCAGTAGTATAGAAGACGGGTACGAGCAGTACTTC.